These 30 T cell receptor beta chains share one sample of origin, sequenced in a study of T cells after yellow fever vaccination. TCRdb re-called the 5' RACE reads through MiXCR, storing one row per CDR3 protein. In the table there are 550,000 or so distinct CDR3 sequences, about 19% of which are singletons. This material consisted of PBMCs, taken 15 days after the yellow fever booster vaccination. The origin of the receptors is a man between 25 and 39 years old who received the YFV17D yellow fever vaccine.

This sequence joins TRBV6-2 or TRBV6-3 and TRBJ1-1; D not resolved. From germline, CDR1 is MNHEY and CDR2 SVGEGT. V lost 6 bases to trimming and J lost 5 bases, with 16 bases between them. The length of the CDR3 is 14 residues. CDR3 sequence (DNA): TGTGCCAGCAGGGGATATGGGATAAGGACTGAAGCTTTCTTT. This sequence encodes CASRGYGIRTEAFF.

V is TRBV7-2 and J is TRBJ2-3; D is perhaps TRBD1 or TRBD2 (5 bases each). The CDR3 contains 15 residues. CDR1 and CDR2 (germline): SGHTA, FQGNSA. Deletions cut 5 bases from V and 2 bases from J, with 14 bases between. The CDR3 coding sequence is TGTGCCAGCAGCCCCGGCCTTGGGACCACAGATACGCAGTATTTT. Translated, it gives CASSPGLGTTDTQYF.

This clonotype has just a few counts. The chain has TRBV20-1 and TRBJ1-2; perhaps TRBD1 as D (6 bases). CDR3 length: 11 residues. Trimming pared 5 bases from V and 8 bases from J, leaving 12 bases between. Germline CDR1 is DFQATT and CDR2 is SNEGSKA (reference sequence). The CDR3 spells CSALRGRGYTF. The CDR3 DNA reads TGCAGTGCTCTCAGGGGTAGGGGCTACACCTTC.

This clonotype was seen a few times. V is TRBV5-1 and J is TRBJ2-1; D is perhaps TRBD2 (6 bases). The CDR3 is 14 amino acids. Germline V gene data show CDR1 as SGHRS and CDR2 as YFSETQ. The ends were cut back, 0 bases at V and 8 bases at J, with 12 bases in the middle. The CDR3 coding sequence is TGCGCCAGCAGCTTGGGTGCGGGAAAGGATGAGCAGTTCTTC. Translating gives CASSLGAGKDEQFF.

The rearrangement joins TRBV12-3 or TRBV12-4 to TRBJ1-1; possibly TRBD1 for D (5 bases). V was trimmed by 1 base and J by 11 bases, leaving 11 bases between them. The CDR3 spans 12 residues. This CDR3 reads CASSLGPDMAFF. DNA of the CDR3: TGTGCCAGCAGTTTAGGTCCGGACATGGCTTTCTTT.

This clonotype was observed a few times. This sequence joins TRBV10-3 and TRBJ2-7; TRBD2 might be the D (6 bases). The CDR3 runs 14 residues. Trimming pared 11 bases from V and 0 bases from J, leaving 17 bases between. Looked up from germline, CDR1 is ENHRY and CDR2 is SYGVKD. CDR3 DNA sequence: TGTGCCTCGACCGGAGGGCTCAGCTCCTACGAGCAGTACTTC. It codes for CASTGGLSSYEQYF.

CDR3 DNA sequence: TGTGCCAGCAGTCCGCACGCCCTGGGCGGGGAGCTGTTTTTT. Protein: CASSPHALGGELFF. The chain is built from TRBV6-2 or TRBV6-3 and TRBJ2-2; D gene ambiguous. CDR1 and CDR2 (germline): MNHEY, SVGEGT. V gave up 5 bases and J gave up 7 bases, with 14 bases separating them. This CDR3 is 14 amino acids long.

This chain links TRBV7-2 with TRBJ2-7; no clear D gene. CDR3 size: 13 residues. Trimming stripped 1 base from V and 3 bases from J, with 7 bases between. CDR1 and CDR2 (germline): SGHTA, FQGNSA. The DNA of the CDR3 is TGTGCCAGCAGCTTAGATGGAAACTACGAGCAGTACTTC. Its translation: CASSLDGNYEQYF.

The V and J genes are TRBV20-1 and TRBJ2-7; 7 bases match TRBD2. CDR3 length: 10 residues. The J segment lost 11 bases and the V segment lost 5 bases, leaving 6 bases of the junction unmatched. CDR1 DFQATT and CDR2 SNEGSKA come from the germline V gene (reference sequence). The CDR3 coding sequence is TGCAGTGCTTCTAGCGGCTCGGAGTACTTC. Its protein is CSASSGSEYF.

The chain links TRBV20-1 to TRBJ2-7; TRBD2 matches at 7 bases. Losses at the gene ends were 6 bases for V and 2 bases for J; bases not matched to a gene: 7. This CDR3 comprises 13 residues. Germline V CDR1 and CDR2: DFQATT, SNEGSKA (reference sequence). CDR3 sequence: CSAPPSGTYEQYF. The CDR3 nucleotides read TGCAGTGCCCCGCCTAGCGGAACCTACGAGCAGTACTTC.

This clonotype has just a few counts. The DNA of the CDR3 is TGCAGTGCTAGTGGGGGTGAGAGTTCCTACGAGCAGTACTTC. Translation: CSASGGESSYEQYF. The chain has TRBV20-1 and TRBJ2-7; the D call may be TRBD1 or TRBD2 (5 bases each). V was clipped by 3 bases and J by 1 base, with 13 bases between them. Germline V gene data show CDR1 as DFQATT and CDR2 as SNEGSKA (reference sequence). The CDR3 consists of 14 residues.

This chain joins TRBV20-1 and TRBJ2-2; perhaps TRBD2 as D (5 bases). The ends were cut back, 3 bases at V and 3 bases at J, with 11 bases in the middle. This CDR3 has 14 residues. CDR1 is DFQATT, CDR2 SNEGSKA, per germline (reference sequence). CDR3 amino acids: CSARREWDTGELFF. CDR3 coding DNA: TGCAGTGCTAGGAGGGAGTGGGACACCGGGGAGCTGTTTTTT.

The chain is built from TRBV10-3 and TRBJ2-4; D gene ambiguous. Trimming left V 5 bases short and J 0 bases short, with 11 bases between. The CDR3 is 15 amino acids. Germline V gives CDR1 ENHRY, CDR2 SYGVKD. CDR3 amino acids: CAISPSSIAKNIQYF. The CDR3 region has the DNA TGTGCCATCAGTCCGAGTAGCATAGCCAAAAACATTCAGTACTTC.

This clonotype was observed a few times. CDR3 DNA sequence: TGTGCCAGCAGTTCACAGGTCTCTGGGGCCAACGTCCTGACTTTC. Protein: CASSSQVSGANVLTF. The chain carries TRBV12-3 or TRBV12-4 and TRBJ2-6; possible D gene TRBD1, 5 bases. Trimming stripped 4 bases from V and 0 bases from J, with 7 bases between. The CDR3 is made up of 15 amino acids.

The chain has TRBV10-3 and TRBJ2-3, with 7 bases fitting TRBD1. Trimming at V came to 11 bases and at J to 3 bases, leaving 11 bases not matched to a gene. CDR3 length: 14 amino acids. The germline V gene has CDR1 ENHRY and CDR2 SYGVKD. CDR3 sequence: CAVGMGQTTDTQYF. CDR3 nucleotides: TGTGCCGTCGGGATGGGACAGACAACAGATACGCAGTATTTT.

This chain links TRBV11-2 with TRBJ2-5; D uncertain. Germline values: CDR1 SGHAT, CDR2 FQNNGV. The length of the CDR3 is 14 residues. V dropped 3 bases and J dropped 2 bases, with 10 bases sitting between them. DNA for the CDR3: TGTGCCAGCAGCTTTGATGGGCCACAAGAGACCCAGTACTTC. This gives the protein CASSFDGPQETQYF.

This clonotype was seen only a few times. V is TRBV5-1 and J is TRBJ2-2, with 14 nucleotides matching TRBD2. The germline gives CDR1 SGHRS, CDR2 YFSETQ. Losses at the gene ends were 4 bases for V and 5 bases for J; bases not matched to a gene: 4. This CDR3 region has 16 residues. The CDR3 nucleotides read TGCGCCAGCAGCCCCCGGACTAGCGGGAGGACCGGGGAGCTGTTTTTT. It is translated as CASSPRTSGRTGELFF.

This chain joins TRBV29-1 and TRBJ2-2; TRBD2 aligns across 11 bases. This CDR3 is built from 17 residues. V shed 7 bases and J 6 bases; nucleotides not matched to a gene: 16. Per germline, CDR1 SQVTM and CDR2 ANQGSEA. CDR3 bases: TGCAGCGCCACTGGGGATTTAGCGGGAGGGCGTCCCGGGGAGCTGTTTTTT. Protein sequence: CSATGDLAGGRPGELFF.

The chain recombines TRBV12-3 or TRBV12-4 with TRBJ1-1; tentatively, D is TRBD1 (5 bases). The germline V and J ends were trimmed by 8 bases and 0 bases, with 10 bases remaining between them. This CDR3 has 13 amino acids. CDR3 sequence: CASHRQMNTEAFF. The CDR3 DNA reads TGTGCCAGCCACCGACAGATGAACACTGAAGCTTTCTTT.

On this clonotype: One junction end disagrees with the germline gene, perhaps due to a read error. J is TRBJ2-3 and V is TRBV7-8, with 7 nucleotides matching TRBD2. This CDR3 contains 15 residues. The germline V gene encodes CDR1 SGHVS and CDR2 FQNEAQ. Here the CDR3 reads CASSSLPTSRDTQYF. The CDR3 DNA follows: TGTGCCAGCAGCTCCCTTCCGACTAGCAGAGATACGCAGTATTTT.

The chain carries TRBV5-1 and TRBJ2-3, with a possible D match to TRBD2 (5 bases). CDR3 length: 14 amino acids. V was shortened by 4 bases and J by 6 bases, with 15 bases between the two germline ends. CDR1 and CDR2 (germline): SGHRS, YFSETQ. CDR3 DNA: TGCGCCAGCAGCGCGAGTGGGGAGAGGGATACGCAGTATTTT. Its translation is CASSASGERDTQYF.

The chain joins TRBV29-1 to TRBJ2-3; 10 nucleotides align to TRBD2. With 4 bases clipped from V and 6 bases from J, the junction kept 10 bases outside the gene matches. The germline CDR1 and CDR2 sequences are SQVTM and ANQGSEA. The length of the CDR3 is 15 residues. In DNA, the CDR3 is TGCAGCGTTGGAAGAGCGGGAGGGCCCAGTGATACGCAGTATTTT. This codes for CSVGRAGGPSDTQYF.

This clonotype has just a few counts. The chain recombines TRBV12-3 or TRBV12-4 with TRBJ2-7; TRBD1 is a possible D gene (5 bases). V gave up 3 bases and J gave up 2 bases, with 20 bases separating them. The CDR3 extends over 17 amino acids. CDR3 sequence: CASSFDPGQGRAYEQYF. Written as DNA, the CDR3 is TGTGCCAGCAGTTTTGATCCTGGGCAGGGTAGGGCCTACGAGCAGTACTTC.

The chain employs TRBV9 and TRBJ1-3; D ambiguous. The CDR3 runs 16 residues. Germline CDR1 is SGDLS and CDR2 is YYNGEE. V was trimmed by 0 bases and J by 0 bases, leaving 10 bases between them. This chain's CDR3 is CASSVVSGASGNTIYF. The CDR3 nucleotides are TGTGCCAGCAGCGTAGTATCGGGTGCCTCTGGAAACACCATATATTTT.

The chain employs TRBV4-3 and TRBJ2-1, with 9 nucleotides matching TRBD1. The germline CDR1 and CDR2 sequences are LGHNA and YSLEER. The CDR3 runs 15 residues. Trimming took 4 bases from V and 7 from J; bases not matched to a gene: 8. CDR3 coding DNA: TGCGCCAGCAGCCGAGTACAGGGGGCCTTTAATGAGCAGTTCTTC. Encoded protein: CASSRVQGAFNEQFF.

The genes are TRBV18 and TRBJ1-4, with D hard to call. The V gene lost 6 bases and the J gene lost 8 bases, with 13 bases spanning the gap. CDR1 KGHSH and CDR2 LQKENI come from the germline V gene. The CDR3 is made up of 13 amino acids. CDR3 loop: CASSGGLEEKLFF. DNA of the CDR3: TGTGCCAGCTCCGGCGGGCTGGAAGAAAAACTGTTTTTT. The full variable domain, rest sourced from reference TRBV18 and TRBJ1-4, is NAGVMQNPRHLVRRRGQEARLRCSPMKGHSHVYWYRQLPEEGLKFMVYLQKENIIDESGMPKERFSAEFPKEGPSILRIQQVVRGDSAAYFCASSGGLEEKLFFGSGTQLSVL.

This clonotype appeared many times. The rearrangement uses TRBV27 and TRBJ2-7, with D maybe TRBD1 (5 bases). Trimming shortened V by 2 bases and J by 0 bases, and 8 bases separated the two germline ends. CDR1 MNHEY and CDR2 SMNVEV come from the germline V gene (reference sequence). This CDR3 has 14 residues. The CDR3, as DNA: TGTGCCAGCAGTTTAGCAGGGAACTCCTACGAGCAGTACTTC. Its translation is CASSLAGNSYEQYF.

This clonotype turned up a few times. This rearrangement joins TRBV29-1 to TRBJ2-1; D call uncertain. The CDR3 loop spans 12 amino acids. Per germline, CDR1 SQVTM and CDR2 ANQGSEA. The V end lost 5 bases, the J end lost 6 bases, and 11 bases lay between the germline ends. CDR3 loop: CSVYTVGNEQFF. The CDR3 DNA follows: TGCAGCGTTTACACGGTAGGCAATGAGCAGTTCTTC.

V is TRBV7-3 and J is TRBJ2-5; D gene ambiguous. V lost 1 base, J lost 4 bases, and 7 bases lay in between. The CDR3 covers 13 residues. Germline assignment: CDR1 SGHTA and CDR2 FQGTGA. The CDR3 nucleotides read TGTGCCAGCAGCTTAATCCTGGGAGAGACCCAGTACTTC. This translates into CASSLILGETQYF.

This clonotype was counted a few times. V usage is TRBV29-1 and J usage is TRBJ2-2; D is perhaps TRBD1 (6 bases). V lost 5 bases and J 3 bases, leaving 13 bases between the germline ends. From germline, CDR1 is SQVTM and CDR2 ANQGSEA. This CDR3 comprises 14 residues. As DNA, the CDR3 is TGCAGCGTTTCGCAGGGGATGTACACCGGGGAGCTGTTTTTT. Protein: CSVSQGMYTGELFF.